This T cell receptor beta chain was observed in a study of cytomegalovirus exposure and HLA in healthy donors. As for the study in general: Membership in the Caucasian-associated ancestry cluster was found for around 81% of approximately 400 genotyped donors. Study-wide results and caveats: Later analysis found that TCR beta chains associated with HLA were more clonally expanded than other, equally common chains. Whilst most TCR sequences proved rare, a subset of public TCRs occurred across many donors.

13 Jbeta primers and 60 Vbeta primers were used for the PCR. Original analysis: Roughly 10 million shared chains were among around 80 million unique TCR beta chains counted in a later analysis. TCRdb keeps only in-frame clones here, not all; method: immunoSEQ multiplex PCR. D and trimming were read from the DNA, whereas the V and J calls and clone size are those reported in that table. The sample yields some 220,000 clones, 70% to 85% seen once. Points on this clone: Its antigen is not known.

The V and J ends lost 1 base and 7 bases, in that order; junction bases with no gene match: 4. CDR1 SGHNT and CDR2 YYREEE come from the germline V gene (reference sequence). The length of the CDR3 is 13 residues. The receptor was isolated from a woman between 40 and 55 years old in good health and CMV-seronegative. V usage is TRBV5-4 and J usage is TRBJ2-7, with TRBD2 matching 8 bases. The sequenced material came from PBMCs. CDR3 residues: CASSLQRGQEQYF. DNA for the CDR3: TGTGCCAGCAGCTTGCAGCGGGGGCAGGAGCAGTACTTC.